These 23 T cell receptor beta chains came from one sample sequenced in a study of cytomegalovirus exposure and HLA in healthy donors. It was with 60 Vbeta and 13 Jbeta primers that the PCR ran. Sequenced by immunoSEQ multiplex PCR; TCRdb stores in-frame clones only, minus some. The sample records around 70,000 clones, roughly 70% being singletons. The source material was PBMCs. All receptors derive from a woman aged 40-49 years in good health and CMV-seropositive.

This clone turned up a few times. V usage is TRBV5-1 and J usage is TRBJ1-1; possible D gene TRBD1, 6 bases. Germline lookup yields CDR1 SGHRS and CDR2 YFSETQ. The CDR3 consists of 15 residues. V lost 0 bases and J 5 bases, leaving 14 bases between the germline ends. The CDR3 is CASSLGSTGWTEAFF. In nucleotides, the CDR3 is TGCGCCAGCAGCTTGGGGAGTACAGGGTGGACTGAAGCTTTCTTT.

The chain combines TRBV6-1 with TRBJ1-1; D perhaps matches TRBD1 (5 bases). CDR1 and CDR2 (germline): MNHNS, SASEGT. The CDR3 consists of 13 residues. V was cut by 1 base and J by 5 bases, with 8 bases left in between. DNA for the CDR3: TGTGCCAGCAGTGAAGGCAGGGTGACTGAAGCTTTCTTT. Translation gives CASSEGRVTEAFF.

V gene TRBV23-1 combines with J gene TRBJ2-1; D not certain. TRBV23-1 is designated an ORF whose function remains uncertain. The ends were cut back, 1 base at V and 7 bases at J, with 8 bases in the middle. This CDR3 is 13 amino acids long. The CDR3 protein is CASSQYRENEQFF. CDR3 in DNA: TGCGCCAGCAGTCAATATCGCGAAAATGAGCAGTTCTTC.

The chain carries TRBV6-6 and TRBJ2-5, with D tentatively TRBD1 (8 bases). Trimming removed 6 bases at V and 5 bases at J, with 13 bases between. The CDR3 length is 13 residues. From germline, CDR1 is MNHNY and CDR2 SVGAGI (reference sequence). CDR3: CASSYRGGETQYF. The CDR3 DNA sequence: TGTGCCAGCAGCTACAGGGGGGGGGAGACCCAGTACTTC.

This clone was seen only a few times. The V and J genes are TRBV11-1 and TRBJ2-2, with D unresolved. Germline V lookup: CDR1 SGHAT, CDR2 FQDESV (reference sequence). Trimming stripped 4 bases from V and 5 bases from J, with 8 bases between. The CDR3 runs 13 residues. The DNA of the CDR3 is TGTGCCAGCAGCTCCAGTTTGACCGGGGAGCTGTTTTTT. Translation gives CASSSSLTGELFF.

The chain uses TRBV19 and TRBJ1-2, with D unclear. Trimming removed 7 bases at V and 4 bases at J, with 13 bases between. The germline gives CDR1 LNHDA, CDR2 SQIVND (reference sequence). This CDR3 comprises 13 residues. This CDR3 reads CASMSPASYGYTF. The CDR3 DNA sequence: TGTGCCAGTATGTCCCCGGCTAGCTATGGCTACACCTTC.

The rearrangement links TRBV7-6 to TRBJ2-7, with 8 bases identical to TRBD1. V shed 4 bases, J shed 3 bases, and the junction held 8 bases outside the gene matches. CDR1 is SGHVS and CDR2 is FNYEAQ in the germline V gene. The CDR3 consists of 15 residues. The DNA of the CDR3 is TGTGCCAGCAGCTCGGGACAGGACATAAGCTACGAGCAGTACTTC. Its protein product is CASSSGQDISYEQYF.

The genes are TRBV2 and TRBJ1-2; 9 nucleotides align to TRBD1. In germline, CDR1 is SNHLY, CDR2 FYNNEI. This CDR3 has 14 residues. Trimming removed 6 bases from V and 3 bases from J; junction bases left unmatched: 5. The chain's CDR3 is CASRGQGRYYGYTF. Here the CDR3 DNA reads TGTGCCAGCAGGGGACAGGGAAGGTACTATGGCTACACCTTC.

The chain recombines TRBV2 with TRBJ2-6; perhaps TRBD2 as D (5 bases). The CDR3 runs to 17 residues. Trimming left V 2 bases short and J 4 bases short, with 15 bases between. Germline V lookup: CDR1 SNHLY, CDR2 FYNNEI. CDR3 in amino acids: CASSERRRPPGANVLTF. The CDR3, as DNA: TGTGCCAGCAGTGAACGGAGGAGGCCCCCCGGGGCCAACGTCCTGACTTTC.

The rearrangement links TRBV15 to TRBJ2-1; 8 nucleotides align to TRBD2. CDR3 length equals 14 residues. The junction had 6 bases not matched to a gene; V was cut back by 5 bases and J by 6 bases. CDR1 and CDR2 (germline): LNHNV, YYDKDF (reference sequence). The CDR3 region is CATSLSGTSNEQFF. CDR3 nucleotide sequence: TGTGCCACCAGCCTCTCCGGGACTAGCAATGAGCAGTTCTTC.

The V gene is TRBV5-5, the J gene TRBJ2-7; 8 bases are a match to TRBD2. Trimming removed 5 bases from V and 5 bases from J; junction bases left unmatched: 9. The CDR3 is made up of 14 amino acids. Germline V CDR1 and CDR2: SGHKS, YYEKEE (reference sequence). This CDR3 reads CASSPGLAADEQYF. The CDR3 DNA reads TGTGCCAGCAGTCCCGGACTAGCCGCCGACGAGCAGTACTTC.

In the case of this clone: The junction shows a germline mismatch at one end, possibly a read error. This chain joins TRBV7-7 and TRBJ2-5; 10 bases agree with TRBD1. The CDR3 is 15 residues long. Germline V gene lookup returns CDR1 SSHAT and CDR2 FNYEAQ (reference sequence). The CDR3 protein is CASSPQPGQGETQYF. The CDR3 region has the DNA TGTGCTAGCAGCCCCCAACCGGGACAGGGGGAGACCCAGTACTTC.

CDR3 DNA sequence: TGTGCCAGCAGTGAGCAGGGCCTCTCCTACGAGCAGTACTTC. Translated: CASSEQGLSYEQYF. The chain uses TRBV6-1 and TRBJ2-7; D is possibly TRBD1 (5 bases). The CDR3 is 14 amino acids. Deletions cut 3 bases from V and 0 bases from J, with 9 bases between. CDR1 and CDR2 from the germline V gene are MNHNS and SASEGT.

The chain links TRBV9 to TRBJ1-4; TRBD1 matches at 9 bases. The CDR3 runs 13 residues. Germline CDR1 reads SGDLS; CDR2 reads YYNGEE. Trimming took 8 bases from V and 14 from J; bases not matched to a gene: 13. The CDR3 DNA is TGTGCCAGTTCCAGGGACAGGGATCAACGGCTGTTTTTT. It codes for CASSRDRDQRLFF. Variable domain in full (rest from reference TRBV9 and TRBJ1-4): DSGVTQTPKHLITATGQRVTLRCSPRSGDLSVYWYQQSLDQGLQFLIQYYNGEERAKGNILERFSAQQFPDLHSELNLSSLELGDSALYFCASSRDRDQRLFFGSGTQLSVL.

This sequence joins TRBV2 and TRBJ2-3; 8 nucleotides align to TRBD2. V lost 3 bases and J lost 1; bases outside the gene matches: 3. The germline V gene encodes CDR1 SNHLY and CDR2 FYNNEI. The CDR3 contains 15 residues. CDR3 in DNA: TGTGCCAGCAGTGATCGAGCGGGGGGCACAGATACGCAGTATTTT. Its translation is CASSDRAGGTDTQYF.

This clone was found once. The CDR3 DNA is TGTGCCAGCAGCTTAGGCCCCGGACAGGGTTTTATCACTGAAGCTTTCTTT. This gives the protein CASSLGPGQGFITEAFF. This chain connects TRBV7-8 to TRBJ1-1, with 8 bases aligning to TRBD1. V dropped 1 base and J dropped 4; count of bases not matched to a gene: 11. The CDR3 has 17 residues. Germline CDR1 SGHVS, CDR2 FQNEAQ.

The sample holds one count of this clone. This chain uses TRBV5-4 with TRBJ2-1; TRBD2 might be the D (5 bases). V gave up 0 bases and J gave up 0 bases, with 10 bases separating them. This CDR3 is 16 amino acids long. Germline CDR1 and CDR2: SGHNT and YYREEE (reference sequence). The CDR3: CASSLGGGGSYNEQFF. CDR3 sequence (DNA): TGTGCCAGCAGCTTGGGAGGCGGAGGCTCCTACAATGAGCAGTTCTTC.

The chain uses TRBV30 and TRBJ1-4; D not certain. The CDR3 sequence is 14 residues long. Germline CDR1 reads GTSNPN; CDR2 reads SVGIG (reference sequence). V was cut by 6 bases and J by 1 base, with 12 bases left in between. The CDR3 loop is CACSGTVTNEKLFF. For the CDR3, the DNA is TGTGCCTGTTCGGGAACGGTAACTAATGAAAAACTGTTTTTT. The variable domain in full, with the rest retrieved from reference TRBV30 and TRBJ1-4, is SQTIHQWPATLVQPVGSPLSLECTVEGTSNPNLYWYRQAAGRGLQLLFYSVGIGQISSEVPQNLSASRPQDRQFILSSKKLLLSDSGFYLCACSGTVTNEKLFFGSGTQLSVL.

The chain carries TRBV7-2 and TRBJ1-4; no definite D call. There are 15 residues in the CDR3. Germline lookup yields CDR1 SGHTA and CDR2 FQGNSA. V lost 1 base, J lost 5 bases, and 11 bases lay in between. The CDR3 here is CASSLVAGLNEKLFF. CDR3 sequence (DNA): TGTGCCAGCAGCTTAGTGGCAGGTCTAAATGAAAAACTGTTTTTT.

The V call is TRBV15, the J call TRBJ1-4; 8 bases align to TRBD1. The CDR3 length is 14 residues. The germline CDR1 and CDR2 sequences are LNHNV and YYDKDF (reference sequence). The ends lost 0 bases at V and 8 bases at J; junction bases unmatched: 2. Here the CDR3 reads CATSRDRGREKLFF. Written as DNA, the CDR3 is TGTGCCACCAGCAGAGACAGGGGGCGGGAAAAACTGTTTTTT.

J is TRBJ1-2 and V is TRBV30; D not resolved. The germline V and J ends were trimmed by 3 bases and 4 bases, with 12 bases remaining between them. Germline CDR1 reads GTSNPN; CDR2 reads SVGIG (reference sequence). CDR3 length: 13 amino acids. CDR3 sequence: CAWSPGMVYGYTF. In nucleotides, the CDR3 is TGTGCCTGGAGCCCCGGGATGGTCTATGGCTACACCTTC.

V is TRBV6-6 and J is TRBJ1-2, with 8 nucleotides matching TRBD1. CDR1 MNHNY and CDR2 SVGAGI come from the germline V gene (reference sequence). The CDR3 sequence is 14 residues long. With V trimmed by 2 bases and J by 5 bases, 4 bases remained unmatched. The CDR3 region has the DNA TGTGCCAGCAGTTACAACAGGGGGGGATATGGCTACACCTTC. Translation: CASSYNRGGYGYTF.

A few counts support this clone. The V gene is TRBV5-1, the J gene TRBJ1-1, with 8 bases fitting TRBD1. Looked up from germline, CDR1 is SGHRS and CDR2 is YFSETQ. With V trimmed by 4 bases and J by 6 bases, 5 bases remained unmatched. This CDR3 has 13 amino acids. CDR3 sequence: CASSPVTGAEAFF. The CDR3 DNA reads TGCGCCAGCAGCCCGGTGACAGGGGCTGAAGCTTTCTTT.